Sequencing of this T cell receptor (beta chain) was carried out in a study of blood T cell repertoires in COVID-19. Study summary: The United States, Italy and Spain were the sources of the acute and convalescent COVID-19 samples. PBMCs, B-cell-depleted T cells, or T cells were the source of the cDNA or gDNA that made up the material.

In germline, CDR1 is WSHSY, CDR2 SAAADI. Trimming shortened V by 2 bases and J by 10 bases, and 12 bases separated the two germline ends. The CDR3 totals 14 residues. In the original analysis: Counts of nucleated cells, estimated from reference gene primer amplification, were obtained. The protocol was immunoSEQ multiplex PCR, while the TCRdb copy is restricted to in-frame clones and leaves out a portion. V and J calls and clone size come straight from that table; D and trimming were deduced from the DNA. The sample includes around 200,000 clones, under 90% of them seen just once. The sample was peripheral blood. The sequence was collected from a man older than 75 with acute or convalescent COVID-19. The chain couples TRBV10-2 to TRBJ1-6; D not resolved. The CDR3 DNA sequence: TGCGCCAGCAGTGAGGGGCGGGCTCTGTCACCCCTCCACTTT. Its protein is CASSEGRALSPLHF.